The 23 T cell receptor beta chains reported below all come from one sample, sequenced in a study of blood T cell repertoires in COVID-19. Sequencing was performed with immunoSEQ multiplex PCR; in TCRdb, only in-frame clones are kept and a portion is missing. The table lists approximately 340,000 clones, 87% of them singletons. The sequencing input was peripheral blood. Receptors were obtained from a man aged 30 to 39 with COVID-19, enrolled during active disease.

The V call is TRBV9, the J call TRBJ1-5, with D hard to call. In germline, CDR1 is SGDLS, CDR2 YYNGEE. The CDR3 totals 13 residues. V was pared by 6 bases and J by 5 bases, with 12 bases between. The CDR3 region has the DNA TGTGCCAGCAACCAGAGGGAGGATCAGCCCCAGCATTTT. Its protein product is CASNQREDQPQHF.

The V call is TRBV30, the J call TRBJ2-5, with D tentatively TRBD1 (5 bases). Trimming stripped 1 base from V and 5 bases from J, with 11 bases between. CDR3 length: 13 amino acids. The germline CDR1 and CDR2 sequences are GTSNPN and SVGIG (reference sequence). CDR3 residues: CAWSALRAETQYF. CDR3 nucleotides: TGTGCCTGGAGTGCCCTCAGGGCCGAGACCCAGTACTTC.

V gene TRBV9 combines with J gene TRBJ2-7, with 7 nucleotides matching TRBD2. Germline CDR1 reads SGDLS; CDR2 reads YYNGEE. J gave up 5 bases and V 3 bases, and 11 bases lay outside the gene matches. The CDR3 is 15 residues long. The CDR3 DNA sequence: TGTGCCAGCAGCGGGGAGGGGCTACCCGTGGACGAGCAGTACTTC. It yields the protein CASSGEGLPVDEQYF.

This chain links TRBV24-1 with TRBJ2-3, with a weak D call TRBD2 (6 bases). Germline V lookup: CDR1 KGHDR, CDR2 SFDVKD. The CDR3 consists of 14 residues. V lost 9 bases to trimming and J lost 3 bases, with 15 bases between them. The CDR3 bases are TGTGCCACCGGAGGGACTTCGGGAACAGATACGCAGTATTTT. Translation: CATGGTSGTDTQYF.

There are a few counts of this clone. J is TRBJ1-6 and V is TRBV14; unclear D gene. The germline gives CDR1 SGHDN, CDR2 FVKESK. The CDR3 consists of 13 residues. The germline V and J ends were trimmed by 2 bases and 15 bases, with 14 bases remaining between them. CDR3 nucleotides: TGTGCCAGCAGCCAATTAAGAGGGCAGAGCCTCCACTTT. It yields the protein CASSQLRGQSLHF.

The chain uses TRBV19 and TRBJ2-1; tentative D call: TRBD2 (5 bases). V lost 5 bases, J lost 10 bases, and 24 bases lay in between. Germline assignment: CDR1 LNHDA and CDR2 SQIVND (reference sequence). The CDR3 contains 16 residues. The CDR3 DNA sequence: TGTGCCAGTAGTCCTAAGAGTCTTGGGGTCGGGAAGGAGCAGTTCTTC. Protein product: CASSPKSLGVGKEQFF.

V is TRBV24-1 and J is TRBJ2-5; 11 bases align to TRBD2. V gave up 5 bases and J gave up 2 bases; unmatched junction bases: 3. Germline loops: CDR1 KGHDR, CDR2 SFDVKD. The CDR3 is made up of 15 amino acids. The CDR3 sequence: CATSGLAGKQETQYF. The CDR3 DNA reads TGTGCCACCAGTGGACTAGCGGGAAAACAAGAGACCCAGTACTTC.

The chain carries TRBV5-1 and TRBJ1-2; 9 positions match TRBD1. J lost 3 bases, V lost 3 bases, and 6 bases had no gene match. Germline CDR1 and CDR2: SGHRS and YFSETQ. This CDR3 has 15 residues. CDR3 DNA: TGCGCCAGCAGCTACCGGGACAGGGAGGACTATGGCTACACCTTC. Residues: CASSYRDREDYGYTF.

This clone occurred once. This chain uses TRBV7-3 with TRBJ1-2; D is perhaps TRBD1 (5 bases). This CDR3 contains 14 residues. CDR1 is SGHTA, CDR2 FQGTGA, per germline. The ends were cut back, 8 bases at V and 4 bases at J, with 17 bases in the middle. CDR3 nucleotides: TGTGCCAGCGGACCCTACGGGGGGGGCTATGGCTACACCTTC. This encodes CASGPYGGGYGYTF.

The chain links TRBV5-1 to TRBJ1-1, with 9 positions matching TRBD1. The CDR3 is made up of 15 amino acids. The germline V gene encodes CDR1 SGHRS and CDR2 YFSETQ. V lost 4 bases and J lost 6; bases outside the gene matches: 10. The CDR3 DNA sequence: TGCGCCAGCAGCCCAGGGACAGGGCAAGGTTCTGAAGCTTTCTTT. As protein: CASSPGTGQGSEAFF. Full variable domain (missing parts from reference TRBV5-1 and TRBJ1-1): KAGVTQTPRYLIKTRGQQVTLSCSPISGHRSVSWYQQTPGQGLQFLFEYFSETQRNKGNFPGRFSGRQFSNSRSEMNVSTLELGDSALYLCASSPGTGQGSEAFFGQGTRLTVV.

The chain has TRBV7-3 and TRBJ2-1; perhaps TRBD2 as D (6 bases). In germline, CDR1 is SGHTA, CDR2 FQGTGA. The V and J ends lost 1 base and 7 bases respectively, with 14 bases between them. This CDR3 region has 15 residues. The CDR3, as DNA: TGTGCCAGCAGCTTAAGTTCGGGGGTAGGGAATGAGCAGTTCTTC. It encodes CASSLSSGVGNEQFF.

The V call is TRBV9, the J call TRBJ1-2; TRBD1 is a possible D gene (5 bases). Germline loops: CDR1 SGDLS, CDR2 YYNGEE. Trimming cost V 0 bases and J 4 bases, with 13 bases left between them. The CDR3 length is 15 residues. CDR3 sequence reads: CASSVENQGFYGYTF. The CDR3 nucleotides read TGTGCCAGCAGCGTAGAAAATCAGGGCTTCTATGGCTACACCTTC.

This chain joins TRBV7-8 and TRBJ2-5; D might be TRBD1 (5 bases). The germline gives CDR1 SGHVS, CDR2 FQNEAQ. The CDR3 contains 19 residues. Trimming left V 0 bases short and J 5 bases short, with 25 bases between. CDR3 sequence: CASSLAPIAGDQGWETQYF. The CDR3 DNA reads TGTGCCAGCAGCTTAGCCCCGATAGCAGGCGATCAGGGTTGGGAGACCCAGTACTTC.

The chain combines TRBV14 with TRBJ2-7, with 7 bases identical to TRBD1. The J segment lost 6 bases and the V segment lost 4 bases, leaving 9 bases of the junction unmatched. The germline CDR1 and CDR2 sequences are SGHDN and FVKESK. The CDR3 is 14 residues long. CDR3 protein: CASSPLTTGIEQYF. CDR3 bases: TGTGCCAGCAGCCCACTAACGACAGGGATCGAGCAGTACTTC.

V usage is TRBV9 and J usage is TRBJ2-1, with 10 bases that match TRBD2. V dropped 0 bases and J dropped 8; count of bases not matched to a gene: 11. The CDR3 has 17 amino acids. From germline, CDR1 is SGDLS and CDR2 YYNGEE. The CDR3 nucleotides read TGTGCCAGCAGCGTAGGGGCTAGCGGGAGCCCGTGGTATGAGCAGTTCTTC. It is translated as CASSVGASGSPWYEQFF.

The rearrangement uses TRBV4-3 and TRBJ2-2, with D perhaps matching TRBD2 (6 bases). Trimming removed 1 base from V and 1 base from J, with 13 bases in between. Germline V CDR1 and CDR2: LGHNA, YSLEER. CDR3 length equals 17 residues. CDR3 coding DNA: TGCGCCAGCAGCCAAGCTTCCTTAGCGGAGAACACCGGGGAGCTGTTTTTT. It encodes CASSQASLAENTGELFF.

The chain couples TRBV6-2 or TRBV6-3 to TRBJ2-5; possibly TRBD1 for D (6 bases). The CDR3 extends over 15 amino acids. The germline V gene has CDR1 MNHEY and CDR2 SVGEGT. Trimming removed 2 bases from V and 5 bases from J, with 15 bases in between. The CDR3 here is CASSYRFRGGETQYF. The CDR3 nucleotides read TGTGCCAGCAGTTACAGATTCAGGGGCGGCGAGACCCAGTACTTC.

The V and J genes are TRBV15 and TRBJ2-1, with D uncertain. Germline assignment: CDR1 LNHNV and CDR2 YYDKDF (reference sequence). Trimming left V 3 bases short and J 7 bases short, with 7 bases between. The CDR3 runs to 12 residues. CDR3 loop: CATSSLINEQFF. The CDR3 DNA sequence: TGTGCCACCAGCAGCCTAATAAATGAGCAGTTCTTC.

The rearrangement joins TRBV10-3 to TRBJ2-3; 15 bases are shared with TRBD2. With 10 bases clipped from V and 5 bases from J, the junction kept 7 bases outside the gene matches. The CDR3 length is 15 residues. Germline-derived CDR1 and CDR2 are ENHRY and SYGVKD. The CDR3 DNA is TGTGCCACAACAAGGGGACTAGCGGGGGGAGATACGCAGTATTTT. This encodes CATTRGLAGGDTQYF.

The chain carries TRBV5-6 and TRBJ1-5; D not resolved. In germline, CDR1 is SGHDT, CDR2 YYEEEE. Trimming removed 3 bases at V and 4 bases at J, with 11 bases between. This CDR3 has 14 amino acids. The CDR3 DNA follows: TGTGCCAGCAGCTGGGCGGGTGGAAATCAGCCCCAGCATTTT. Translation: CASSWAGGNQPQHF.

This chain uses TRBV6-5 with TRBJ2-7; 9 nucleotides line up with TRBD1. Germline V gives CDR1 MNHEY, CDR2 SVGAGI. The junction had 7 bases not matched to a gene; V was cut back by 5 bases and J by 5 bases. The length of the CDR3 is 14 residues. The CDR3 nucleotides are TGTGCCAGCAGTACCCGGGACAGGGCGGACGAGCAGTACTTC. Translation: CASSTRDRADEQYF.

The CDR3 loop reads CASSVGTPYTEAFF. CDR3 coding DNA: TGTGCCAGCAGCGTGGGGACACCTTACACTGAAGCTTTCTTT. The chain links TRBV9 to TRBJ1-1; TRBD1 might be the D (6 bases). V dropped 2 bases and J dropped 3 bases, with 11 bases sitting between them. The CDR3 totals 14 residues. The germline gives CDR1 SGDLS, CDR2 YYNGEE. The whole variable domain, filled in from reference TRBV9 and TRBJ1-1, reads DSGVTQTPKHLITATGQRVTLRCSPRSGDLSVYWYQQSLDQGLQFLIQYYNGEERAKGNILERFSAQQFPDLHSELNLSSLELGDSALYFCASSVGTPYTEAFFGQGTRLTVV.

This clone was recorded only once. The chain is built from TRBV6-2 or TRBV6-3 and TRBJ1-1; 7 nucleotides line up with TRBD1. V was clipped by 5 bases and J by 8 bases; unmatched bases: 5. The germline V gene has CDR1 MNHEY and CDR2 SVGEGT. The CDR3 sequence is 12 residues long. The CDR3 loop is CASSLRGQEAFF. For the CDR3, the DNA is TGTGCCAGCAGTCTGAGGGGGCAGGAAGCTTTCTTT.